Listed below are T cell receptor beta chains from one sample, sequenced in a study of radiation and T cells in renal cell carcinoma. The data were produced by immunoSEQ multiplex PCR, yet TCRdb's version contains in-frame clones alone and is incomplete. The data hold 10,000 to 15,000 clones, with around 30% observed a single time. The source was tumor tissue, collected from a patient whose treatment included radiotherapy and nephrectomy. All receptors derive from a man aged 55 to 69 with renal cell carcinoma. The CDR3 runs from the conserved cysteine through the conserved F or W. D genes are given only for firm matches. The listing skips clone size in some rows; elsewhere it reads once, few, many or a size class.

TRBV11-2	-	TRBD1	TRBJ1-1	CASRQIDREKNTEAFF	TGTGCCAGCAGACAAATCGACAGGGAGAAGAACACTGAAGCTTTCTTT
TRBV9	few	-	TRBJ1-3	CASSEGGNTIYF	TGTGCCAGCAGCGAAGGGGGAAACACCATATATTTT
TRBV5-4	-	-	TRBJ1-4	CASRNTTNEKLFF	TGTGCCAGCAGAAACACAACTAATGAAAAACTGTTTTTT
TRBV1	-	-	TRBJ2-1	CTSSFDSFCRPSSYNEQFF	TGCACCAGCAGCTTTGACTCGTTTTGCCGGCCCTCTTCCTACAATGAGCAGTTCTTC
TRBV11-3	-	TRBD1	TRBJ1-2	CASSPTGVYGYTF	TGTGCCAGCAGCCCAACAGGGGTCTATGGCTACACCTTC
TRBV29-1	-	-	TRBJ1-2	CSVEVWVEGNRNQDGYGYTF	TGCAGCGTTGAAGTCTGGGTTGAGGGAAATAGAAACCAGGACGGATATGGCTACACCTTC
TRBV11-3	-	-	TRBJ2-1	CASSPSPRSEQFF	TGTGCCAGCAGCCCATCACCGCGTAGTGAGCAGTTCTTC
TRBV6-5	few	-	TRBJ2-1	CAIRDLDNEQFF	TGTGCGATCAGGGACCTTGATAATGAGCAGTTCTTC
TRBV13	few	-	TRBJ2-5	CASSLSSGGQYF	TGTGCCAGCAGCTTATCTTCCGGGGGCCAGTACTTC
TRBV5-4	-	-	TRBJ1-1	CASSLGWEMNTEAFF	TGTGCCAGCAGCTTGGGTTGGGAAATGAACACTGAAGCTTTCTTT
TRBV30	-	-	TRBJ1-1	CAWTTNTEAFF	TGTGCCTGGACTACGAACACTGAAGCTTTCTTT
TRBV5-6	few	-	TRBJ2-4	CASSDLRTTGFQYF	TGTGCCAGCAGCGACCTCCGGACTACAGGATTTCAGTACTTC
TRBV7-9	-	-	TRBJ1-1	CASSLVPILGTEAFF	TGTGCCAGCAGCTTAGTTCCTATATTGGGGACTGAAGCTTTCTTT
TRBV19	few	-	TRBJ1-2	CASSMETSRDYGYTF	TGTGCCAGTAGTATGGAAACAAGTAGGGACTATGGCTACACCTTC
TRBV30	medium-sized	-	TRBJ2-7	CAWSAAQGWGYEQYF	TGTGCCTGGAGTGCCGCACAGGGTTGGGGCTACGAGCAGTACTTC
TRBV4-1	-	-	TRBJ2-2	CASSQDPTGELFF	TGCGCCAGCAGCCAAGACCCCACCGGGGAGCTGTTTTTT
TRBV9	-	TRBD1	TRBJ2-1	CASSVLGTGGIHEQFF	TGTGCCAGCAGCGTATTAGGGACAGGGGGGATCCATGAGCAGTTCTTC
TRBV12-5	few	-	TRBJ2-5	CASGLHRETQYF	TGTGCTAGTGGACTCCACCGGGAGACCCAGTACTTC
TRBV11-2	-	-	TRBJ2-3	CASSFLRTSTDTQYF	TGTGCCAGCAGCTTTCTTCGTACTAGCACAGATACGCAGTATTTT
TRBV4-3	-	-	TRBJ1-2	CASSQAGDGSYGYTF	TGCGCCAGCAGCCAAGCTGGGGACGGCTCCTATGGCTACACCTTC
TRBV19	-	-	TRBJ1-5	CASRYQGVNQPQHF	TGTGCCAGTAGGTACCAGGGTGTCAATCAGCCCCAGCATTTT
TRBV5-1	few	-	TRBJ1-1	CASSIWENTEAFF	TGCGCCAGCAGCATTTGGGAGAACACTGAAGCTTTCTTT
TRBV7-2	-	-	TRBJ2-5	CASSPRQGMETQYF	TGTGCCAGCAGCCCAAGACAAGGGATGGAGACCCAGTACTTC
TRBV29-1	medium-sized	TRBD1	TRBJ1-2	CSVFNTGGARYGYTF	TGCAGCGTCTTCAACACAGGGGGGGCCCGTTACGGCTACACCTTC
TRBV5-1	few	-	TRBJ2-7	CASSYTGTYEQYF	TGCGCCAGCAGCTATACAGGGACCTACGAGCAGTACTTC
TRBV14	-	-	TRBJ1-2	CASSHGPGGYTF	TGTGCCAGCAGCCACGGTCCGGGTGGCTACACCTTC
TRBV4-1	few	-	TRBJ2-4	CASSQATGTMENIQYF	TGCGCCAGCAGCCAGGCTACCGGGACAATGGAAAACATTCAGTACTTC
TRBV25-1	few	-	TRBJ1-2	CASSEEAGRRGGYTF	TGTGCCAGCAGTGAAGAGGCGGGAAGAAGGGGAGGCTACACCTTC
TRBV5-6	-	TRBD1	TRBJ2-2	CASSLKGQELSGELFF	TGTGCCAGCAGCTTGAAGGGACAGGAATTATCCGGGGAGCTGTTTTTT
TRBV5-4	once	-	TRBJ2-1	CASSLEGQGRANEQFF	TGTGCCAGCAGCTTGGAGGGGCAGGGGAGGGCAAATGAGCAGTTCTTC
TRBV6-1	-	-	TRBJ1-3	CASSEGWGGNTIYF	TGTGCCAGCAGTGAAGGGTGGGGTGGAAACACCATATATTTT
TRBV30	-	-	TRBJ1-1	CAWSAPGRSWGDTEAFF	TGTGCCTGGAGTGCCCCGGGTAGGTCCTGGGGTGACACTGAAGCTTTCTTT
TRBV27	-	-	TRBJ1-2	CASSQQGAQGYTF	TGTGCCAGCAGTCAACAGGGAGCGCAAGGCTACACCTTC
TRBV7-2	few	-	TRBJ1-1	CASRGQMNTEAFF	TGTGCCAGCAGAGGGCAGATGAACACTGAAGCTTTCTTT
TRBV19	-	-	TRBJ1-3	CASSIGSSGNTIYF	TGTGCCAGTAGTATCGGTAGCTCTGGAAACACCATATATTTT
TRBV9	few	-	TRBJ2-6	CASHRGNVLTF	TGTGCCAGCCATAGGGGGAACGTCCTGACTTTC
TRBV5-1	-	-	TRBJ2-7	CASSLDPLSYEQYF	TGCGCCAGCAGCTTGGATCCTCTCTCCTACGAGCAGTACTTC
TRBV7-2	few	-	TRBJ2-7	CASSLASGGRTSPYEQYF	TGTGCCAGCAGCTTAGCCTCCGGAGGCCGCACCAGCCCCTACGAGCAGTACTTC
TRBV5-4	once	-	TRBJ2-3	CASRKDEGRTDTQYF	TGTGCCAGCAGGAAAGACGAAGGGCGGACAGATACGCAGTATTTT
TRBV15	-	-	TRBJ2-5	CATSRDTAAETQYF	TGTGCCACCAGCAGAGATACGGCGGCTGAGACCCAGTACTTC
TRBV9	many	-	TRBJ2-3	CASANPSTDTQYF	TGTGCCAGCGCTAATCCGAGCACAGATACGCAGTATTTT
TRBV7-2	few	-	TRBJ1-2	CASSSNSGTLGYTF	TGTGCCAGCAGCTCGAACTCCGGGACTCTTGGCTACACCTTC
TRBV19	few	TRBD2	TRBJ2-1	CASTNSGGRYNEQFF	TGTGCCAGTACCAATAGCGGGGGCCGCTACAATGAGCAGTTCTTC
TRBV29-1	-	-	TRBJ1-2	CSARTDYGYTF	TGCAGCGCACGGACAGACTATGGCTACACCTTC
TRBV9	-	-	TRBJ2-2	CASSVGEAGELFF	TGTGCCAGCAGCGTAGGGGAGGCCGGGGAGCTGTTTTTT
TRBV4-2	-	-	TRBJ1-1	CASSQADSRSTEAFF	TGTGCCAGCAGCCAAGCGGACAGTCGGTCCACTGAAGCTTTCTTT
TRBV7-2	-	-	TRBJ1-2	CASSLSLGKGYTF	TGTGCCAGCAGCCTCAGTCTGGGCAAGGGCTACACCTTC
TRBV4-1	-	-	TRBJ2-1	CASSLSGVENEQFF	TGCGCCAGCAGTCTCTCAGGGGTCGAAAATGAGCAGTTCTTC
TRBV9	few	TRBD2	TRBJ2-5	CASSQGPSGIYQETQYF	TGTGCCAGCAGCCAAGGACCTAGCGGGATTTACCAAGAGACCCAGTACTTC
TRBV29-1	-	TRBD1	TRBJ2-4	CSVRDRGMNIQYF	TGCAGCGTTCGGGACAGGGGAATGAACATTCAGTACTTC
TRBV28	few	-	TRBJ2-3	CASSFGGSTDTQYF	TGTGCCAGCAGTTTCGGGGGAAGCACAGATACGCAGTATTTT
TRBV6-5	few	TRBD1	TRBJ1-2	CASRLTGTGGGYTF	TGTGCCAGCAGGCTAACCGGGACAGGGGGTGGCTACACCTTC